This passage covers 32 T cell receptor beta chains from one sample sequenced in a study of blood T cell repertoires in COVID-19. TCRdb keeps only in-frame clones here, not all; method: immunoSEQ multiplex PCR. The sample carries fewer than 110,000 clones, around 82% recorded once. Sequences were obtained from peripheral blood. These receptors all stem from a human donor in a cohort sampled during active COVID-19.

This clone has only one observation. This sequence joins TRBV6-1 and TRBJ2-1, with TRBD2 identical over 13 bases. V shed 4 bases and J 5 bases; nucleotides not matched to a gene: 5. This CDR3 region has 16 residues. Germline-derived CDR1 and CDR2 are MNHNS and SASEGT. The CDR3 is CASSGPGTSGNNEQFF. The CDR3 nucleotides are TGTGCCAGCAGTGGGCCCGGGACTAGCGGGAACAATGAGCAGTTCTTC.

This chain joins TRBV5-1 and TRBJ1-2; 8 nucleotides align to TRBD1. Germline V gives CDR1 SGHRS, CDR2 YFSETQ. J lost 8 bases, V lost 3 bases, and 9 bases had no gene match. The CDR3 loop spans 14 amino acids. The CDR3 DNA reads TGCGCCAGCAGCTCATCAGGGGGCTCGGGAGGCTACACCTTC. Residues: CASSSSGGSGGYTF.

This rearrangement joins TRBV2 to TRBJ2-7; 8 nucleotides align to TRBD2. The CDR3 is 15 residues long. J was trimmed by 1 base and V by 4 bases; bases with no gene match: 6. Germline CDR1 is SNHLY and CDR2 is FYNNEI. The CDR3 sequence is CASSVHSGNSYEQYF. CDR3 DNA sequence: TGTGCCAGCAGTGTGCATAGCGGGAATTCCTACGAGCAGTACTTC.

This sequence joins TRBV7-6 and TRBJ2-5; 11 nucleotides line up with TRBD2. Germline V gene sequence: CDR1 SGHVS, CDR2 FNYEAQ. V lost 1 base and J lost 2; bases outside the gene matches: 3. This CDR3 has 16 amino acids. CDR3 sequence (DNA): TGTGCCAGCAGCTTAGTAGGGACTAGCGGACAAGAGACCCAGTACTTC. It specifies CASSLVGTSGQETQYF.

The J gene is TRBJ2-1, the V gene TRBV5-1; 7 nucleotides line up with TRBD1. CDR3 length: 16 amino acids. The V gene's germline CDR1 is SGHRS and CDR2 YFSETQ. V trimming: 0 bases; J trimming: 5 bases; junction bases outside the gene matches: 8. CDR3 residues: CASSLAGQATNNEQFF. The DNA of the CDR3 is TGCGCCAGCAGCTTGGCCGGACAGGCTACAAACAATGAGCAGTTCTTC.

V gene TRBV7-2 combines with J gene TRBJ1-4, with 7 bases fitting TRBD1. Germline assignment: CDR1 SGHTA and CDR2 FQGNSA. The CDR3 sequence is 17 residues long. Trimming took 4 bases from V and 4 from J; bases not matched to a gene: 12. The CDR3 DNA sequence: TGTGCCAGCAGCTCCCGCCGGACTGGACAGGTTAATGAAAAACTGTTTTTT. It encodes CASSSRRTGQVNEKLFF. Variable domain in full (rest from reference TRBV7-2 and TRBJ1-4): GAGVSQSPSNKVTEKGKDVELRCDPISGHTALYWYRQSLGQGLEFLIYFQGNSAPDKSGLPSDRFSAERTGGSVSTLTIQRTQQEDSAVYLCASSSRRTGQVNEKLFFGSGTQLSVL.

This clone was seen more than once but under ten times. The chain employs TRBV10-3 and TRBJ1-1, with 10 bases aligning to TRBD1. V lost 10 bases to trimming and J lost 8 bases; unmatched junction nucleotides: 7. CDR3 size: 12 residues. Germline CDR1 reads ENHRY; CDR2 reads SYGVKD. The CDR3 bases are TGTGCCACCGCCCGGGACAGGGGAGAAGCTTTCTTT. Translation gives CATARDRGEAFF.

V gene TRBV6-5 combines with J gene TRBJ1-4, with D perhaps TRBD1 (5 bases). The germline gives CDR1 MNHEY, CDR2 SVGAGI. Between the trimmed V and J ends, which lost 6 bases and 7 bases, there was a span of 15 bases. The CDR3 consists of 14 residues. The CDR3: CASRERTRTEKLFF. The CDR3 DNA follows: TGTGCCAGCAGAGAGAGGACAAGGACTGAAAAACTGTTTTTT.

This chain uses TRBV6-5 with TRBJ2-7; D not certain. The germline V gene encodes CDR1 MNHEY and CDR2 SVGAGI. Trimming removed 6 bases at V and 0 bases at J, with 12 bases between. This CDR3 is built from 14 residues. CDR3 sequence (DNA): TGTGCCAGCAGGCAGGTGAGCAGCTCCTACGAGCAGTACGTC. Translation: CASRQVSSSYEQYV.

This clone occurred a few times. The rearrangement joins TRBV7-2 to TRBJ2-5; 11 bases align to TRBD2. V lost 11 bases and J lost 5; bases outside the gene matches: 10. Germline V lookup: CDR1 SGHTA, CDR2 FQGNSA. The CDR3 totals 14 residues. The CDR3, as DNA: TGTGCCGGCACTAGCGGGAGCTTTGTGGAGACCCAGTACTTC. Translation: CAGTSGSFVETQYF. Combining the CDR3 with reference TRBV7-2 and TRBJ2-5 gives the whole variable domain GAGVSQSPSNKVTEKGKDVELRCDPISGHTALYWYRQSLGQGLEFLIYFQGNSAPDKSGLPSDRFSAERTGGSVSTLTIQRTQQEDSAVYLCAGTSGSFVETQYFGPGTRLLVL.

The rearrangement joins TRBV7-2 to TRBJ2-7; 7 nucleotides agree with TRBD2. CDR3 length: 14 amino acids. Trimming removed 5 bases from V and 1 base from J; junction bases left unmatched: 5. Germline CDR1 reads SGHTA; CDR2 reads FQGNSA. This CDR3 is CASSPPSGSYEQYF. Written as DNA, the CDR3 is TGTGCCAGCAGCCCCCCTAGCGGATCCTACGAGCAGTACTTC.

This clone showed up just once. The rearrangement joins TRBV5-4 to TRBJ1-2; no clear D gene. CDR1 SGHNT and CDR2 YYREEE come from the germline V gene (reference sequence). The CDR3 covers 16 residues. With 2 bases removed from V and 1 base from J, the gap between germline ends came to 15 bases. CDR3 sequence (DNA): TGTGCCAGCAGCTTCTTCCCAGGAGGAGATAACTATGGCTACACCTTC. It is translated as CASSFFPGGDNYGYTF.

The V and J genes are TRBV6-5 and TRBJ1-1, with 9 bases aligning to TRBD1. J gave up 5 bases and V 5 bases, and 3 bases lay outside the gene matches. CDR1 MNHEY and CDR2 SVGAGI come from the germline V gene. The CDR3 totals 13 residues. The CDR3 region has the DNA TGTGCCAGCAGTCGCGGACAGGGGACTGAAGCTTTCTTT. Its protein product is CASSRGQGTEAFF.

The rearrangement uses TRBV7-2 and TRBJ1-2; D is unclear. The length of the CDR3 is 15 residues. Trimming shortened V by 5 bases and J by 5 bases, and 18 bases separated the two germline ends. Germline V CDR1 and CDR2: SGHTA, FQGNSA. CDR3 amino acids: CASSRQAVSNYGYTF. For the CDR3, the DNA is TGTGCCAGCAGCCGCCAAGCGGTTTCCAATTATGGCTACACCTTC.

This chain links TRBV6-4 with TRBJ2-2, with 7 bases identical to TRBD2. V gave up 6 bases and J gave up 2 bases; unmatched junction bases: 3. CDR3 length equals 14 residues. Germline CDR1 reads MRHNA; CDR2 reads SNTAGT. CDR3 region: CASRGDYNTGELFF. The DNA of the CDR3 is TGTGCCAGCAGGGGGGACTACAACACCGGGGAGCTGTTTTTT.

This sequence joins TRBV5-4 and TRBJ2-7; 9 bases line up with TRBD1. Germline-derived CDR1 and CDR2 are SGHNT and YYREEE (reference sequence). This CDR3 has 14 residues. The V gene end was trimmed by 4 bases and the J gene end by 4 bases; junction bases not matched to a gene: 6. The chain's CDR3 is CASSSGTGLYEQYF. The CDR3 DNA reads TGTGCCAGCAGCAGCGGGACAGGGTTATACGAGCAGTACTTC.

This chain's CDR3 is CATSNRDRAPDTQYF. The CDR3 nucleotides read TGTGCCACCAGCAACCGGGACAGGGCCCCAGATACGCAGTATTTT. The rearrangement links TRBV15 to TRBJ2-3, with TRBD1 identical over 9 bases. This CDR3 contains 15 residues. The germline CDR1 and CDR2 sequences are LNHNV and YYDKDF (reference sequence). Trimming removed 4 bases from V and 4 bases from J; junction bases left unmatched: 6.

V gene TRBV3-1 (or the pseudogene TRBV3-2) combines with J gene TRBJ1-1; TRBD1 agrees at 12 bases. The CDR3 has 17 residues. The V gene end was trimmed by 1 base and the J gene end by 11 bases; junction bases not matched to a gene: 14. CDR1 and CDR2 from the germline V gene are LGHDT and YNNKEL (reference sequence). This CDR3 is CASSQAPGQGAFSAAFF. The CDR3 nucleotides are TGTGCCAGCAGCCAAGCCCCGGGACAGGGGGCGTTTTCGGCTGCTTTCTTT.

This chain connects TRBV3-1 (or the pseudogene TRBV3-2) to TRBJ1-1, with 7 bases lining up with TRBD1. The CDR3 sequence is 14 residues long. V gave up 1 base and J gave up 5 bases; unmatched junction bases: 4. Per germline, CDR1 LGHDT and CDR2 YNNKEL (reference sequence). This CDR3 reads CASSQVGGETEAFF. The CDR3, as DNA: TGTGCCAGCAGCCAAGTAGGGGGCGAAACTGAAGCTTTCTTT.

The rearrangement links TRBV3-1 (or the pseudogene TRBV3-2) to TRBJ1-6; no reliable D call. V lost 4 bases to trimming and J lost 0 bases, with 16 bases between them. CDR1 LGHDT and CDR2 YNNKEL come from the germline V gene (reference sequence). The CDR3 contains 18 residues. The CDR3 region is CASSPWAKPRSYNSPLHF. For the CDR3, the DNA is TGTGCCAGCAGCCCCTGGGCCAAACCCCGCTCCTATAATTCACCCCTCCACTTT.

The V call is TRBV30, the J call TRBJ2-1; weak D call: TRBD2 (5 bases). This CDR3 has 13 amino acids. The germline V gene encodes CDR1 GTSNPN and CDR2 SVGIG (reference sequence). With 5 bases removed from V and 9 bases from J, the gap between germline ends came to 17 bases. The CDR3 loop reads CAWGLFSESEQFF. The CDR3 DNA reads as TGTGCCTGGGGCTTATTTAGCGAATCTGAGCAGTTCTTC.

V and J are TRBV18 and TRBJ1-5, with a tentative D call TRBD1 (5 bases). Germline V gene data show CDR1 as KGHSH and CDR2 as LQKENI. Trimming pared 0 bases from V and 7 bases from J, leaving 10 bases between. This CDR3 contains 14 residues. The DNA for the CDR3 is TGTGCCAGCTCACCACCGGGGGGGAGACAGCCCCAGCATTTT. Protein sequence: CASSPPGGRQPQHF.

The chain has TRBV6-2 or TRBV6-3 and TRBJ1-1, with 9 bases identical to TRBD1. This CDR3 has 11 amino acids. CDR1 is MNHEY, CDR2 SVGEGT, per germline. V lost 4 bases, J lost 11 bases, and 2 bases stayed unmatched. The CDR3 spells CASSLQGAAFF. Written as DNA, the CDR3 is TGTGCCAGCAGTTTACAGGGGGCGGCTTTCTTT.

This chain connects TRBV4-3 to TRBJ1-2; D is ambiguous. Trimming removed 1 base from V and 4 bases from J, with 10 bases in between. CDR3 length: 14 amino acids. The germline gives CDR1 LGHNA, CDR2 YSLEER. In nucleotides, the CDR3 is TGCGCCAGCAGCCAAGGGGCGGGAAGCTATGGCTACACCTTC. Its protein product is CASSQGAGSYGYTF.

The chain couples TRBV2 to TRBJ1-1; 8 bases are shared with TRBD1. The CDR3 totals 17 residues. V gave up 2 bases and J gave up 4 bases; unmatched junction bases: 12. Per the germline V gene, CDR1 is SNHLY and CDR2 is FYNNEI. CDR3 in DNA: TGTGCCAGCAGTGAAAGTCTGCAGGGGGCGTTTGTCACTGAAGCTTTCTTT. Amino acid sequence: CASSESLQGAFVTEAFF.

The rearrangement joins TRBV18 to TRBJ1-1, with D possibly matching TRBD1 (6 bases). The CDR3 covers 12 residues. Trimming pared 4 bases from V and 5 bases from J, leaving 8 bases between. Germline CDR1 reads KGHSH; CDR2 reads LQKENI. CDR3 protein: CASSRQETEAFF. Written as DNA, the CDR3 is TGTGCCAGCTCACGACAGGAGACTGAAGCTTTCTTT.

The J gene is TRBJ1-4, the V gene TRBV6-2 or TRBV6-3; D is unresolved. The CDR3 extends over 12 amino acids. Germline CDR1 MNHEY, CDR2 SVGEGT. With 1 base removed from V and 8 bases from J, the gap between germline ends came to 5 bases. CDR3 in DNA: TGTGCCAGCAGTTACTTCCAAGAAAAACTGTTTTTT. It codes for CASSYFQEKLFF.

J is TRBJ2-1 and V is TRBV3-1 (or the pseudogene TRBV3-2); D remains unclear. This CDR3 is built from 13 residues. CDR1 and CDR2 (germline): LGHDT, YNNKEL (reference sequence). With 0 bases removed from V and 12 bases from J, the gap between germline ends came to 12 bases. CDR3 DNA: TGTGCCAGCAGCCAAGAGACCGCCAGAGGGCAGTTCTTC. It specifies CASSQETARGQFF.

The chain is built from TRBV12-3 or TRBV12-4 and TRBJ2-7; TRBD1 agrees at 8 bases. This CDR3 region has 12 residues. The V segment lost 3 bases and the J segment 5 bases; nucleotides outside the gene matches: 0. The CDR3 sequence: CASSLTGDEQYF. In DNA form, the CDR3 reads TGTGCCAGCAGTTTGACAGGGGACGAGCAGTACTTC.

This sequence joins TRBV5-1 and TRBJ2-5; 7 bases agree with TRBD1. V shed 4 bases and J 2 bases; nucleotides not matched to a gene: 5. From germline, CDR1 is SGHRS and CDR2 YFSETQ. This CDR3 has 14 residues. CDR3 sequence: CASSPDRVQETQYF. In nucleotides, the CDR3 is TGCGCCAGCAGCCCCGACAGGGTGCAAGAGACCCAGTACTTC.

Details on this clone: The junction departs from the called germline gene at one end, perhaps through a read error. The chain employs TRBV28 and TRBJ2-7; 12 nucleotides line up with TRBD1. CDR1 is MDHEN and CDR2 is SYDVKM in the germline V gene. The CDR3 covers 15 residues. CDR3 in amino acids: CANSFRDRGRSGQYF. The CDR3 nucleotides read TGTGCCAACAGTTTTCGGGACAGGGGGCGCTCAGGTCAGTACTTC.

This clone was observed a handful of times. The chain combines TRBV5-1 with TRBJ2-3, with D possibly TRBD2 on 5 matching bases. Germline V CDR1 and CDR2: SGHRS, YFSETQ. V shed 4 bases and J shed 2 bases, with 11 bases lying between them. This CDR3 is 14 amino acids long. In DNA, the CDR3 is TGCGCCAGCAGCCCGGACTTATACACAGATACGCAGTATTTT. Protein sequence: CASSPDLYTDTQYF.